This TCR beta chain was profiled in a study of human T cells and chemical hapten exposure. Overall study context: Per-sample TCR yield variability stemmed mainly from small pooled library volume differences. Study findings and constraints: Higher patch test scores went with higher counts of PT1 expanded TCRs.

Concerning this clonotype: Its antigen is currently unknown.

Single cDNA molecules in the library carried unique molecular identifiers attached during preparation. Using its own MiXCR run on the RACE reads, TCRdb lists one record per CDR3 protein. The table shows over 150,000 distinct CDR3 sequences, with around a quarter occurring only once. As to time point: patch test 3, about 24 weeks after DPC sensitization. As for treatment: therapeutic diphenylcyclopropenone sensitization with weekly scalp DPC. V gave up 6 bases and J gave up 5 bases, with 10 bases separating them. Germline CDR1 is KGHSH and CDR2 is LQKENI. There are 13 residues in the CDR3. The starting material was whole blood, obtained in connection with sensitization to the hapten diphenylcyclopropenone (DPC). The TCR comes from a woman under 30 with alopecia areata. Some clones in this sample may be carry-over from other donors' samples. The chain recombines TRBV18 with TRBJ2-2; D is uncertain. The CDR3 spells CASSGVGTGELFF. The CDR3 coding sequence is TGTGCCAGCTCTGGTGTCGGGACCGGGGAGCTGTTTTTT.